This TCR beta chain was obtained from a study of T cell responses to AZD1222 COVID-19 vaccine (TCRdb year 2021). A note on the overall study: AZD1222 recipients whose second dose came at about 4 weeks and those whose second dose came at about 12 weeks were combined into one group, since spike-specific TCR depth and breadth did not differ between the two schedules. A total of approximately 250 trial participants underwent TCR sequencing, of whom 207 had received two doses of AZD1222 and about 26 had received two doses of the MenACWY control vaccine. Trial participants were enrolled into age subgroups of 18-55, 56-69 and 70-plus years, which contained approximately 150, 28 and 58 TCR-sequenced participants, respectively. The study at large found these results: After two AZD1222 doses, both the breadth and the depth of spike-specific TCRs were significantly higher than at day 0 and than in MenACWY recipients. The 56-69-year group was small, and its depth increase did not reach significance, likely because of low power. Epitopes outside the regions mutated in the B.1.351 and B.1.1.7 variants were reportedly recognized by nearly half of the unique spike-specific TCRs. Because no samples from the day 14 peak response were available, repertoires could be characterized only after the peak T cell response. Participants were mostly white British, with more females than males. The authors suggested clonal diversity may have been underestimated. Conclusions about previously exposed vaccinees are limited because only six or seven AZD1222 recipients were SARS-CoV-2 seropositive at baseline. The vaccine-associated CD4 TCRs covered the entire spike protein, and the dominant responses fell in regions 160-218 and 743-854.

The CDR3 regions of human TCRbeta chains were analyzed by immunosequencing. Concerning the study's data processing: Repertoire TCRs were matched against a reference library of SARS-CoV-2-specific TCRs generated with the MIRA antigen-specificity platform. Breadth meant the fraction of unique TCRs that were SARS-CoV-2-associated, whereas depth meant the fraction of total T cells that were SARS-CoV-2-associated. Using the MIRA data, each spike-specific TCR was mapped to the spike region that the TCR reacts to and placed in a CD4 or CD8 class. Log10-transformed breadth and depth values were compared by one-way ANOVA with Sidak's multiple comparisons tests. Drawn from immuneACCESS, this table holds only the in-frame rearrangements with V and J called that TCRdb kept. Clones are partly lost; checked studies trace under half to an unresolved V gene and leave the rest unexplained. Clone size and the V and J calls come from that table; the DNA yielded D and trimming. The sample includes over 120,000 clones, with approximately 93% observed a single time. The biggest ten clones account for about 5.1% of the sample.

This specimen's time point label, per the study, means: baseline before first vaccination. Samples from vaccinated people were obtained from the UK trials COV001 and COV002, which included a single-blind randomized controlled phase 2/3 trial of AZD1222 (ChAdOx1 nCoV-19) in healthy adults. For TCRbeta chain sequencing, PBMC samples from trial participants were taken at day 0 and at day 28 after the second dose. In its sample, this clone was seen once. Its antigen is not yet known. No much larger clone exists at a distance of one base, and base qualities are not known. The receptor comes from an adult in good health. Sample: peripheral blood, taken on day 0 of AZD1222 vaccination.

In nucleotide form, the sequence is TGTGCCAGTACCAAGGACAGCAGCTCCTACAATGAGCAGTTCTTC. It encodes CASTKDSSSYNEQFF. The V and J genes are TRBV19 and TRBJ2-1; TRBD1 might be the D gene, on 6 matching bases. The CDR3 contains 15 residues, cysteine and phenylalanine counted. The CDR3 DNA has 45 bases and is translated from base 1. V is shortened by 7 bases, J by 0 bases, and the region joining them spans 13 bases. CDR1 LNHDA and CDR2 SQIVND were looked up in the germline V gene (reference sequence).